The TCR beta chain under discussion was sequenced for a study of T-cell memory formation after mild COVID-19. In the study overall: TCR clusters were largely donor specific. Study-level points and caveats: Cross-reactive memory appears to have joined, as suggested by some responding clones showing up in pre-infection memory. Contracting clones localized mainly to CM and EM when CD4+ and mainly to EMRA when CD8+.

The sample holds many counts of this clonotype. Its antigen is unknown. Trimming removed 1 base at V and 7 bases at J, with 10 bases between. The CDR3 sequence is 13 residues long. Germline-derived CDR1 and CDR2 are SGHTA and FQGNSA. TCRdb used MiXCR to reprocess the 5' RACE reads, holding one entry per CDR3 protein. The sample holds roughly 40,000 distinct CDR3 sequences, 7.3% seen once. Sequencing input: PBMCs or a T cell subset sorted from them (not recorded which). The receptor was derived from a man younger than 30 who had mild COVID-19 (a few samples of this study predate the infection). Cell type and time point are not known. The chain couples TRBV7-2 to TRBJ2-5; D perhaps matches TRBD1 (5 bases). The CDR3 sequence: CASSLGSQGTQYF. The CDR3 DNA is TGTGCCAGCAGCTTAGGGTCCCAGGGGACCCAGTACTTC. The variable domain in full, with the rest retrieved from reference TRBV7-2 and TRBJ2-5, is GAGVSQSPSNKVTEKGKDVELRCDPISGHTALYWYRQSLGQGLEFLIYFQGNSAPDKSGLPSDRFSAERTGGSVSTLTIQRTQQEDSAVYLCASSLGSQGTQYFGPGTRLLVL.